Shown below are 11 T cell receptor beta chains from a single sample sequenced in a study of T cell responses to AZD1222 COVID-19 vaccine. Produced via immunoSEQ multiplex PCR; TCRdb's table is partial and in-frame only. The sample consists of 210,000 or so clones, about 92% of them appearing once. The specimen was peripheral blood, collected on day 0 of MenACWY control vaccination. The receptor source for this set is an adult in good health.

This clone was seen once. The V call is TRBV3-1 (or the pseudogene TRBV3-2), the J call TRBJ2-1; 14 nucleotides align to TRBD2. Per the germline V gene, CDR1 is LGHDT and CDR2 is YNNKEL (reference sequence). Trimming took 4 bases from V and 12 from J; bases not matched to a gene: 14. The CDR3 length is 17 residues. The CDR3 nucleotides are TGTGCCAGCAGCCCAAGCGCGGGACTAGCGGGGGATAGCGGGCAGTTCTTC. Protein sequence: CASSPSAGLAGDSGQFF.

This chain connects TRBV6-6 to TRBJ2-1; the D gene is possibly TRBD2 (7 bases). This CDR3 contains 15 residues. The ends were cut back, 7 bases at V and 8 bases at J, with 21 bases in the middle. The V gene's germline CDR1 is MNHNY and CDR2 SVGAGI (reference sequence). In DNA form, the CDR3 reads TGTGCCAGCACACGCGGGTGGGGGGGCCGCGATGAGCAGTTCTTC. This sequence encodes CASTRGWGGRDEQFF.

The J gene is TRBJ1-2, the V gene TRBV4-3; D is ambiguous. The CDR3 loop spans 9 amino acids. Trimming took 5 bases from V and 5 from J, leaving 0 bases between them. Germline values: CDR1 LGHNA, CDR2 YSLEER. The CDR3 protein is CASSYGYTF. CDR3 nucleotide sequence: TGCGCCAGCAGCTATGGCTACACCTTC.

This clone has just one count. V and J are TRBV5-1 and TRBJ2-6, with a possible D match to TRBD2 (5 bases). V lost 4 bases to trimming and J lost 1 base, with 18 bases between them. CDR3 length: 18 residues. The germline CDR1 and CDR2 sequences are SGHRS and YFSETQ. CDR3 protein: CASSPRGYSNSGANVLTF. CDR3 coding DNA: TGCGCCAGCAGCCCCAGAGGGTACTCGAATTCTGGGGCCAACGTCCTGACTTTC. The whole variable domain, remainder taken from reference TRBV5-1 and TRBJ2-6, is KAGVTQTPRYLIKTRGQQVTLSCSPISGHRSVSWYQQTPGQGLQFLFEYFSETQRNKGNFPGRFSGRQFSNSRSEMNVSTLELGDSALYLCASSPRGYSNSGANVLTFGAGSRLTVL.

The J gene is TRBJ2-7, the V gene TRBV19; 7 nucleotides agree with TRBD1. The CDR3 runs 14 residues. The junction had 8 bases not matched to a gene; V was cut back by 9 bases and J by 0 bases. Looked up from germline, CDR1 is LNHDA and CDR2 is SQIVND (reference sequence). Here the CDR3 reads CASKRTGASYEQYF. The CDR3 region has the DNA TGTGCCAGCAAAAGGACAGGAGCCTCCTACGAGCAGTACTTC.

V and J are TRBV29-1 and TRBJ1-1; a weak D match, TRBD1 (5 bases). CDR1 SQVTM and CDR2 ANQGSEA come from the germline V gene. This CDR3 spans 13 amino acids. Trimming removed 7 bases from V and 1 base from J, with 13 bases in between. CDR3 bases: TGCAGCGCGGGGGGGGGAAAGAACACTGAAGCTTTCTTT. This sequence encodes CSAGGGKNTEAFF.

The V call is TRBV30, the J call TRBJ2-7; no clear D gene. The CDR3 is 11 residues long. Trimming removed 5 bases from V and 3 bases from J, with 8 bases in between. Germline CDR1 is GTSNPN and CDR2 is SVGIG (reference sequence). The CDR3 here is CAWGIDYEQYF. The CDR3 nucleotides read TGTGCCTGGGGGATAGACTACGAGCAGTACTTC.

The chain has TRBV7-9 and TRBJ1-2; TRBD1 is a possible D gene (5 bases). Between the trimmed V and J ends, which lost 5 bases and 6 bases, there was a span of 19 bases. This CDR3 comprises 15 residues. Germline values: CDR1 SEHNR, CDR2 FQNEAQ (reference sequence). In DNA form, the CDR3 reads TGTGCCAGCAGCCCCCGAACGGCAGGGCTGAATGGCTACACCTTC. Encoded protein: CASSPRTAGLNGYTF. The full variable domain, its missing parts supplied by reference TRBV7-9 and TRBJ1-2, is DTGVSQNPRHKITKRGQNVTFRCDPISEHNRLYWYRQTLGQGPEFLTYFQNEAQLEKSRLLSDRFSAERPKGSFSTLEIQRTEQGDSAMYLCASSPRTAGLNGYTFGSGTRLTVV.

The genes are TRBV10-1 and TRBJ2-3; D is unresolved. Germline V gives CDR1 WNHNN, CDR2 SYGVQD (reference sequence). V lost 11 bases, J lost 8 bases, and 14 bases lay in between. The CDR3 runs to 11 residues. In nucleotides, the CDR3 is TGCGCCCCTCCTCGAGCAGTTACGCAGTATTTT. This gives the protein CAPPRAVTQYF.

The chain joins TRBV5-4 to TRBJ1-3; D remains ambiguous. CDR1 and CDR2 (germline): SGHNT, YYREEE (reference sequence). This CDR3 contains 13 residues. Trimming stripped 4 bases from V and 4 bases from J, with 9 bases between. In DNA form, the CDR3 reads TGTGCCAGCAGCCGAGGGTCCGGAAACACCATATATTTT. Protein product: CASSRGSGNTIYF.

The rearrangement links TRBV27 to TRBJ1-1, with TRBD1 matching over 7 bases. This CDR3 contains 13 residues. V shed 6 bases and J 1 base; nucleotides not matched to a gene: 2. Germline V CDR1 and CDR2: MNHEY, SMNVEV (reference sequence). This CDR3 reads CASRWTGNTEAFF. The CDR3 nucleotides read TGTGCCAGCAGATGGACAGGGAACACTGAAGCTTTCTTT.